The next 18 T cell receptor beta chains were all read from a single sample in a study of T cells in Graves' hyperthyroidism and ophthalmopathy. Researchers amplified the TCR beta CDR3 regions from RNA transcripts. First-round RT-PCR targeting the TCR CDR3 was performed with the HTBI primer set. In TCRdb, the multiplex PCR reads were re-called with MiXCR into one record per CDR3 protein. The table records fewer than 500,000 distinct CDR3 sequences, about 14% of them present only once. Sequencing was done on a sample of blood. These receptors were obtained from a man under 40 with Graves' hyperthyroidism that later progressed to Graves' ophthalmopathy.

This clonotype was found a few times. The rearrangement links TRBV6-6 to TRBJ2-7, with 7 bases fitting TRBD1. Germline V gene data show CDR1 as MNHNY and CDR2 as SVGAGI (reference sequence). Unmatched junction bases numbered 4, after V lost 2 bases and J lost 0 bases. The CDR3 is 15 amino acids. The DNA for the CDR3 is TGTGCCAGCAGTTACGGACAGGACTTCTCCTACGAGCAGTACTTC. This gives the protein CASSYGQDFSYEQYF.

This clonotype was recorded many times. This rearrangement joins TRBV12-3 or TRBV12-4 to TRBJ1-5; 7 bases agree with TRBD1. The CDR3 runs to 15 residues. J lost 4 bases, V lost 5 bases, and 8 bases had no gene match. The CDR3 is CASSARDSVNQPQHF. DNA of the CDR3: TGTGCCAGCAGTGCCCGGGACAGTGTGAATCAGCCCCAGCATTTT.

This clonotype has a handful of counts. The chain recombines TRBV6-1 with TRBJ1-3; D uncertain. There are 11 residues in the CDR3. V lost 5 bases to trimming and J lost 13 bases, with 12 bases between them. Germline assignment: CDR1 MNHNS and CDR2 SASEGT. The CDR3 DNA is TGTGCCAGCAGTTCTGAGCGGGTAATATATTTT. Residues: CASSSERVIYF.

This clonotype has ten or more counts. The V gene is TRBV2, the J gene TRBJ1-1; D gene ambiguous. Germline CDR1 and CDR2: SNHLY and FYNNEI. The CDR3 has 12 amino acids. Between the trimmed V and J ends, which lost 2 bases and 6 bases, there was a span of 7 bases. This CDR3 reads CASSEIGSEAFF. The CDR3 DNA follows: TGTGCCAGCAGTGAAATAGGCTCTGAAGCTTTCTTT.

For this clonotype: A much bigger clone sits one base away, suggesting this may be a read error. The CDR3 DNA reads as TGTGCCAGCTCCCACAATGAGCAGTTCTTC. It encodes CASSHNEQFF. The chain couples TRBV18 to TRBJ2-1; D remains ambiguous. The germline V gene encodes CDR1 KGHSH and CDR2 LQKENI. This CDR3 comprises 10 residues.

V is TRBV28 and J is TRBJ2-3, with TRBD1 matching 8 bases. V gave up 3 bases and J gave up 7 bases; unmatched junction bases: 6. There are 14 residues in the CDR3. CDR1 and CDR2 (germline): MDHEN, SYDVKM. For the CDR3, the DNA is TGTGCCAGCAGTTTGCCACAGGGGGGAAATACGCAGTATTTT. This sequence encodes CASSLPQGGNTQYF.

This clonotype was found a few times. This chain uses TRBV2 with TRBJ2-1; tentative D call: TRBD2 (7 bases). The V gene's germline CDR1 is SNHLY and CDR2 FYNNEI. The CDR3 loop spans 15 amino acids. V gave up 6 bases and J gave up 2 bases, with 14 bases separating them. CDR3 loop: CASRGGGRAYNEQFF. CDR3 DNA: TGTGCCAGCAGGGGGGGGGGCAGGGCCTACAATGAGCAGTTCTTC.

This clonotype came up many times. Here the CDR3 reads CASSSQGQAYEQYF. CDR3 sequence (DNA): TGTGCCAGCAGCTCGCAGGGACAAGCCTACGAGCAGTACTTC. The V gene is TRBV11-3, the J gene TRBJ2-7; possibly TRBD1 for D (6 bases). The V end lost 4 bases, the J end lost 2 bases, and 12 bases lay between the germline ends. The V gene's germline CDR1 is SGHNT and CDR2 YENEEA. The CDR3 loop spans 14 amino acids.

This clonotype was counted only a few times. This sequence joins TRBV11-2 and TRBJ2-7, with 7 bases identical to TRBD1. Germline CDR1 reads SGHAT; CDR2 reads FQNNGV. After removal of 5 bases from V and 0 bases from J, the junction contained 13 bases not matched to a gene. The CDR3 loop spans 17 amino acids. The CDR3 protein is CASSGMRPGQSSYEQYF. The DNA for the CDR3 is TGTGCCAGCAGCGGGATGAGACCGGGACAGAGCTCCTACGAGCAGTACTTC. Based on the CDR3 plus reference TRBV11-2 and TRBJ2-7, the full variable domain is EAGVAQSPRYKIIEKRQSVAFWCNPISGHATLYWYQQILGQGPKLLIQFQNNGVVDDSQLPKDRFSAERLKGVDSTLKIQPAKLEDSAVYLCASSGMRPGQSSYEQYFGPGTRLTVT.

This clonotype was observed a handful of times. The chain has TRBV24-1 and TRBJ1-1, with TRBD1 identical over 7 bases. Trimming removed 3 bases from V and 0 bases from J; junction bases left unmatched: 6. The CDR3 runs to 16 residues. Per germline, CDR1 KGHDR and CDR2 SFDVKD. The DNA for the CDR3 is TGTGCCACCAGTGATGCCCGACAGGGAGTGAACACTGAAGCTTTCTTT. Encoded protein: CATSDARQGVNTEAFF.

This clonotype showed up just a few times. The gene calls are TRBV2 and TRBJ2-1, with D perhaps matching TRBD2 (6 bases). Germline V CDR1 and CDR2: SNHLY, FYNNEI. The CDR3 spans 15 residues. The V gene lost 5 bases and the J gene lost 6 bases, with 17 bases spanning the gap. In DNA, the CDR3 is TGTGCCAGCAGTACGGGACTCACCGCTGTCAATGAGCAGTTCTTC. It codes for CASSTGLTAVNEQFF. The full variable domain, its missing parts supplied by reference TRBV2 and TRBJ2-1, is EPEVTQTPSHQVTQMGQEVILRCVPISNHLYFYWYRQILGQKVEFLVSFYNNEISEKSEIFDDQFSVERPDGSNFTLKIRSTKLEDSAMYFCASSTGLTAVNEQFFGPGTRLTVL.

This clonotype has at least ten counts. CDR3 loop: CASSPGPNNEQFF. In nucleotides, the CDR3 is TGTGCCAGCAGCCCGGGACCGAACAATGAGCAGTTCTTC. This rearrangement joins TRBV5-5 to TRBJ2-1; TRBD1 or TRBD2 may be the D gene (5 bases each). The germline CDR1 and CDR2 sequences are SGHKS and YYEKEE (reference sequence). The V end lost 4 bases, the J end lost 5 bases, and 10 bases lay between the germline ends. This CDR3 region has 13 residues.

This clonotype has ten or more counts. The chain has TRBV28 and TRBJ2-1; 8 nucleotides line up with TRBD2. Germline-derived CDR1 and CDR2 are MDHEN and SYDVKM. This CDR3 is 14 amino acids long. Germline trimming cut 3 bases from V and 9 bases from J; bases unmatched to any gene: 7. The CDR3 protein is CASSFSAGGGEQFF. CDR3 DNA sequence: TGTGCCAGCAGTTTTTCCGCGGGGGGTGGTGAGCAGTTCTTC.

This clonotype was recorded many times. The chain employs TRBV28 and TRBJ2-3; possibly TRBD1 for D (5 bases). V was trimmed by 2 bases and J by 0 bases, leaving 9 bases between them. The germline CDR1 and CDR2 sequences are MDHEN and SYDVKM. This CDR3 contains 15 residues. The CDR3 DNA is TGTGCCAGCAGTTTACAGGGTAGGAGCACAGATACGCAGTATTTT. It yields the protein CASSLQGRSTDTQYF.

In its sample, this clonotype was seen many times. The V call is TRBV10-3, the J call TRBJ2-1; D is perhaps TRBD2 (6 bases). This CDR3 comprises 16 residues. Germline V gives CDR1 ENHRY, CDR2 SYGVKD. V was clipped by 3 bases and J by 5 bases, with 17 bases between them. CDR3 sequence (DNA): TGTGCCATCAGTGATGTCTGGCGGGGAGCCCACAATGAGCAGTTCTTC. The encoded protein is CAISDVWRGAHNEQFF.

Comment on this clonotype: This clone may be a read error of a much larger clone one base away. The chain links TRBV28 to TRBJ1-2; D is perhaps TRBD1 (6 bases). V dropped 7 bases and J dropped 3 bases, with 21 bases sitting between them. CDR1 MDHEN and CDR2 SYDVKM come from the germline V gene. The CDR3 length is 16 residues. CDR3 in DNA: TGTGCCAGCAATTTCCCCCCTGGACAGTCCCACTATGGCTACACCTTC. Protein sequence: CASNFPPGQSHYGYTF.

The rearrangement uses TRBV28 and TRBJ2-7; 9 bases match TRBD1. Germline CDR1 is MDHEN and CDR2 is SYDVKM. J was trimmed by 2 bases and V by 5 bases; bases with no gene match: 4. This CDR3 has 14 amino acids. CDR3 amino acids: CASSKTGGAYEQYF. The CDR3 DNA reads as TGTGCCAGCAGTAAGACAGGGGGGGCCTACGAGCAGTACTTC.

This clonotype was observed many times. This rearrangement joins TRBV5-1 to TRBJ1-4; 10 nucleotides agree with TRBD1. Germline V CDR1 and CDR2: SGHRS, YFSETQ. The CDR3 has 17 residues. Germline trimming cut 3 bases from V and 4 bases from J; bases unmatched to any gene: 9. CDR3 nucleotides: TGCGCCAGCAGCTCGACAGGGGGCCGGCAGGGTAATGAAAAACTGTTTTTT. Residues: CASSSTGGRQGNEKLFF. Full variable domain (remainder filled in from reference TRBV5-1 and TRBJ1-4): KAGVTQTPRYLIKTRGQQVTLSCSPISGHRSVSWYQQTPGQGLQFLFEYFSETQRNKGNFPGRFSGRQFSNSRSEMNVSTLELGDSALYLCASSSTGGRQGNEKLFFGSGTQLSVL.